The source of this T cell receptor beta chain is a study of blood T cell repertoires in COVID-19. Assay used: immunoSEQ multiplex PCR; TCRdb lists only in-frame clones, some missing. The sample lists over 250,000 clones; 75% to 90% were seen once. CDR1 is LNHDA and CDR2 is SQIVND in the germline V gene (reference sequence). This CDR3 has 15 amino acids. Between the trimmed V and J ends, which lost 5 bases and 5 bases, there was a span of 15 bases. This chain joins TRBV19 and TRBJ1-4; tentative D call: TRBD1 (5 bases). The receptor's source is a man in his forties or fifties with acute or convalescent COVID-19. The sequenced sample consisted of peripheral blood. DNA for the CDR3: TGTGCCAGTAGTCCGTATCCCCGGGGGAATGAAAAACTGTTTTTT. Its translation is CASSPYPRGNEKLFF.